A selection of T cell receptor beta chains follows, all from one sample in a study of cytomegalovirus exposure and HLA in healthy donors. Profiled with immunoSEQ multiplex PCR; TCRdb holds only in-frame clones, not every one. The repertoire holds 100,000 to 120,000 clones, with 90% to 97% as singletons. What was sequenced was PBMCs. The receptors here all came from a woman aged 18-29 years in good health and CMV-seronegative. CDR3s include the opening cysteine and the closing phenylalanine or tryptophan. The D gene is left open where the match is weak.

TRBV4-1	TRBJ2-5	-	CASSQEGGLETQYF	TGCGCCAGCAGCCAAGAGGGGGGGCTGGAGACCCAGTACTTC
TRBV30	TRBJ2-3	TRBD2	CAWSVGGARTDTQYF	TGTGCCTGGAGTGTCGGGGGGGCACGCACAGATACGCAGTATTTT
TRBV7-3	TRBJ2-7	-	CASSLGSGAHEQYF	TGTGCCAGCAGCTTAGGTTCAGGGGCCCACGAGCAGTACTTC
TRBV5-4	TRBJ2-5	-	CASSLVGREETQYF	TGTGCCAGCAGCTTGGTAGGCAGGGAAGAGACCCAGTACTTC
TRBV25-1	TRBJ1-1	-	CASSVSSNTEAFF	TGTGCCAGCAGTGTATCTTCGAACACTGAAGCTTTCTTT
TRBV5-1	TRBJ1-2	TRBD1	CASSMGQTFGYTF	TGCGCCAGCAGCATGGGACAGACATTCGGCTACACCTTC
TRBV4-1	TRBJ2-7	-	CASSQDPRSYEQYF	TGCGCCAGCAGCCAAGATCCTCGCTCCTACGAGCAGTACTTC
TRBV14	TRBJ1-1	TRBD1	CASKRTGVTEAFF	TGTGCCAGCAAGAGAACAGGGGTCACTGAAGCTTTCTTT
TRBV9	TRBJ1-6	-	CASSPHRAANSPLHF	TGTGCCAGCAGCCCCCACAGGGCGGCTAATTCACCCCTCCACTTT
TRBV28	TRBJ1-1	-	CASREGQGAFF	TGTGCCAGCAGGGAGGGCCAGGGAGCTTTCTTT
TRBV7-6	TRBJ2-3	TRBD1	CASSGRLRTGFTDTQYF	TGTGCCAGCAGCGGGAGACTTAGGACAGGCTTCACAGATACGCAGTATTTT
TRBV14	TRBJ1-2	-	CASSQVGQAINYGYTF	TGTGCCAGCAGCCAAGTGGGGCAGGCTATTAACTATGGCTACACCTTC
TRBV6-4	TRBJ2-7	TRBD2	CARLLAPSGEGWQYF	TGTGCGCGCCTTTTGGCGCCTAGCGGGGAAGGGTGGCAGTACTTC
TRBV4-3	TRBJ1-2	-	CASSHSGLDYGYTF	TGCGCCAGCAGCCACAGCGGACTAGACTATGGCTACACCTTC
TRBV18	TRBJ2-2	-	CASSPSFGKGDTGELFF	TGTGCCAGCTCACCCAGTTTCGGCAAGGGGGACACCGGGGAGCTGTTTTTT
TRBV6-1	TRBJ2-7	TRBD1	CASSYDRGEQYF	TGTGCCAGCAGCTATGACAGGGGCGAGCAGTACTTC
TRBV15	TRBJ2-7	TRBD1	CATRTGESREQYF	TGTGCCACCAGGACAGGGGAGTCGAGAGAGCAGTACTTC
TRBV11-2	TRBJ2-2	TRBD1	CASSLEGTGFTGELFF	TGTGCCAGCAGCTTAGAGGGGACAGGGTTCACCGGGGAGCTGTTTTTT
TRBV5-5	TRBJ1-4	-	CATRDRTNEKLFF	TGTGCCACTAGAGACAGAACTAATGAAAAACTGTTTTTT
TRBV30	TRBJ2-3	TRBD2	CACSPAQRGEIWAQYF	TGTGCCTGTAGTCCGGCGCAGCGGGGGGAGATTTGGGCGCAGTATTTT